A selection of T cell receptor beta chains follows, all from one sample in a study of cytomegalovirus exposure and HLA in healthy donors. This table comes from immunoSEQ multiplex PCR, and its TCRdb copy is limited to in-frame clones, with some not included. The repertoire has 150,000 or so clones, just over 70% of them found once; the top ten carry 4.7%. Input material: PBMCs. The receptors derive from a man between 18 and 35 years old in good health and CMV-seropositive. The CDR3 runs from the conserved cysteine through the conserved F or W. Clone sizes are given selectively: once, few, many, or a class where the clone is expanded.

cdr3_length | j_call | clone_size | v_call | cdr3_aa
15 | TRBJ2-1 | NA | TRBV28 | CASSFRGGGLNEQFF
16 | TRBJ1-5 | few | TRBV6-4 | CASDGDRAGGNQPQHF
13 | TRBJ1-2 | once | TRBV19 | CASRPTGPNGYTF
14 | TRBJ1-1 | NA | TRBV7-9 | CASSLGQGRTEAFF
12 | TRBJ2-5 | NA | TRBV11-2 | CASSPATGTQYF
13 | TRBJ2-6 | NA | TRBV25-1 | CASGITGANVLTF
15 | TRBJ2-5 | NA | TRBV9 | CASSGRGPPQETQYF
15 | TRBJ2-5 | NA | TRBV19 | CASNEPGLAGETQYF
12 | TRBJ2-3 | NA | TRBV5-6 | CASSFLSGGPYF
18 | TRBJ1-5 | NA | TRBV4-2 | CASSAGQGAGEVVQPQHF
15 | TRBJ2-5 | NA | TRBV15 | CATSRDLRYQETQYF
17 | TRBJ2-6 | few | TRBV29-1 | CSVPGQGVFSGANVLTF
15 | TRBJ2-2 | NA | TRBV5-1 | CASSTASANTGELFF
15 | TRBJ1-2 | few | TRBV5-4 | CASSLPRDRGYGYTF
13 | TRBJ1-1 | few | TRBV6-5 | CASSTVGVTEAFF
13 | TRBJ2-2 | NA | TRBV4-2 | CASRTSGTGELFF
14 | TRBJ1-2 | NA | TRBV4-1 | CASSQELSPGGYTF
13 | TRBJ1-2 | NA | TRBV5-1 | CASSFDGNYGYTF
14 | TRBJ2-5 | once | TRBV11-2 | CASSLSPTQETQYF
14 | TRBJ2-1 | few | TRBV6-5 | CASSLRESYNEQFF
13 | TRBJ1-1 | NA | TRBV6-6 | CASSQGIGTEAFF
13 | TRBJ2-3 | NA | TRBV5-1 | CASSQDRTDTQYF
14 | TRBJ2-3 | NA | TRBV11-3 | CASSLGQATDTQYF
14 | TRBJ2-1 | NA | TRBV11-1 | CASGTTGVGNEQFF
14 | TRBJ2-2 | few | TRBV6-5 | CASTKTGNTGELFF
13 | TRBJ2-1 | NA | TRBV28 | CASSPTSANEQFF
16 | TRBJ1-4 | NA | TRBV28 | CASSTRRGAPNEKLFF
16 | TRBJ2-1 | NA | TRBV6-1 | CASSERPSGASNEQFF
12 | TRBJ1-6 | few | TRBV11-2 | CASSPQDSPLHF
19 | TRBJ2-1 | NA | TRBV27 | CASSFRLAGASSSYNEQFF
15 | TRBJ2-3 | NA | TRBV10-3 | CAISETSGGTDTQYF
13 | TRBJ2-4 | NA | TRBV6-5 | CASSYHSRDSQYF
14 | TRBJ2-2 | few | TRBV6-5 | CASRLTSITGELFF
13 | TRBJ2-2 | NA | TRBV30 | CAWSVAVTGELFF
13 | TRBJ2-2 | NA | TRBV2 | CASSQGVSGELFF
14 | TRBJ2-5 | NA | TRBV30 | CAWTQRGIQETQYF
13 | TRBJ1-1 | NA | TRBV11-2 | CASSLGQNTEAFF
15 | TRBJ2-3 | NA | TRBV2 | CASQWGGGNTDTQYF
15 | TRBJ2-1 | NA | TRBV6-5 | CASSSGRGSYNEQFF
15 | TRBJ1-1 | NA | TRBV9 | CASSETGTGRGEAFF
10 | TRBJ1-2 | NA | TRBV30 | CAWSHDSPNF
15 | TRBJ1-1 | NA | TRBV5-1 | CASSLEGRGITEAFF
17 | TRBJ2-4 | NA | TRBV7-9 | CASSSDRGRGAKNIQYF
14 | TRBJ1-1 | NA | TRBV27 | CASSRDRINTEAFF
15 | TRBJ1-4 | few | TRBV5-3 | CARSLEQGDREKLFF